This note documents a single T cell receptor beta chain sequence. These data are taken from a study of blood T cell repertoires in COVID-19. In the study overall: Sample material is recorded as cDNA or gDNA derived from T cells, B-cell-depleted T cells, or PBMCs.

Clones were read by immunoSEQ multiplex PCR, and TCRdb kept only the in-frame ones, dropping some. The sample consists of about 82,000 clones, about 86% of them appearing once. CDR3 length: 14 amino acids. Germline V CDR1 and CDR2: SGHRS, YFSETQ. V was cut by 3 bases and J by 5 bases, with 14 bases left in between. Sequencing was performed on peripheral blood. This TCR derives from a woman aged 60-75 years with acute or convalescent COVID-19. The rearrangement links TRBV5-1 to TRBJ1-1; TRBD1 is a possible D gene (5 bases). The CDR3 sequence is CASSSGPAGTEAFF. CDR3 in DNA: TGCGCCAGCAGCTCGGGACCAGCGGGGACTGAAGCTTTCTTT.